One and the same sample provided the 9 T cell receptor beta chains below, sequenced in a study of T cell responses to AZD1222 COVID-19 vaccine. Sequenced by immunoSEQ multiplex PCR; TCRdb stores in-frame clones only, minus some. The profile shows tens of thousands of clones, approximately 86% of them singletons. The sample consisted of peripheral blood, taken on day 0 of AZD1222 vaccination. Receptor source: an adult in good health.

The J gene is TRBJ2-5, the V gene TRBV6-1; 8 bases match TRBD2. The germline CDR1 and CDR2 sequences are MNHNS and SASEGT. The V segment lost 1 base and the J segment 5 bases; nucleotides outside the gene matches: 6. The CDR3 contains 15 residues. Here the CDR3 reads CASSEGRGGRETQYF. The CDR3 nucleotides are TGTGCCAGCAGTGAAGGCCGGGGGGGCCGGGAGACCCAGTACTTC.

The chain recombines TRBV7-2 with TRBJ2-1, with 8 bases lining up with TRBD1. The junction had 10 bases not matched to a gene; V was cut back by 3 bases and J by 9 bases. CDR1 and CDR2 (germline): SGHTA, FQGNSA. This CDR3 contains 15 residues. This CDR3 is CASSFGQGAGGEQFF. The CDR3 bases are TGTGCCAGCAGCTTCGGCCAGGGGGCCGGAGGTGAGCAGTTCTTC.

The chain's CDR3 is CAWSVGRGGRIGELFF. The CDR3 DNA follows: TGTGCCTGGAGTGTAGGTAGGGGCGGCAGAATCGGGGAGCTGTTTTTT. The chain employs TRBV30 and TRBJ2-2; a possible D gene is TRBD1 (5 bases). This CDR3 spans 16 amino acids. The V gene's germline CDR1 is GTSNPN and CDR2 SVGIG (reference sequence). The V and J ends lost 0 bases and 7 bases respectively, with 18 bases between them.

V gene TRBV19 combines with J gene TRBJ1-1; D unresolved. CDR3 length: 13 residues. Germline-derived CDR1 and CDR2 are LNHDA and SQIVND (reference sequence). The germline V and J ends were trimmed by 3 bases and 1 base, with 6 bases remaining between them. DNA of the CDR3: TGTGCCAGTAGTATTTTGGGGAACACTGAAGCTTTCTTT. It specifies CASSILGNTEAFF.

The rearrangement links TRBV5-6 to TRBJ1-1; D unresolved. This CDR3 has 14 amino acids. Germline V gene data show CDR1 as SGHDT and CDR2 as YYEEEE. V shed 0 bases and J shed 11 bases, with 17 bases lying between them. The CDR3 DNA follows: TGTGCCAGCAGCTTGGGGGCCACGCGGGTAAGGGCTTTCTTT. It yields the protein CASSLGATRVRAFF.

This chain links TRBV15 with TRBJ1-1; D not certain. Germline assignment: CDR1 LNHNV and CDR2 YYDKDF (reference sequence). This CDR3 comprises 15 residues. Deletions cut 4 bases from V and 4 bases from J, with 16 bases between. This chain's CDR3 is CATSTRVEIGTEAFF. CDR3 DNA: TGTGCCACCAGCACCCGGGTTGAAATTGGCACTGAAGCTTTCTTT.

The V and J genes are TRBV7-9 and TRBJ1-1; TRBD1 agrees at 7 bases. CDR3 length: 14 amino acids. In germline, CDR1 is SEHNR, CDR2 FQNEAQ (reference sequence). The J segment lost 5 bases and the V segment lost 1 base, leaving 4 bases of the junction unmatched. Here the CDR3 DNA reads TGTGCCAGCAGCTTAGGGGACAGACGAACTGAAGCTTTCTTT. It is translated as CASSLGDRRTEAFF.

The chain has TRBV7-2 and TRBJ2-3; possible D gene TRBD2, 5 bases. CDR1 SGHTA and CDR2 FQGNSA come from the germline V gene. This CDR3 is 16 amino acids long. Deletions cut 5 bases from V and 4 bases from J, with 19 bases between. The CDR3 coding sequence is TGTGCCAGCAGCCTACCGGGATCCTACCCGCCAGATACGCAGTATTTT. Residues: CASSLPGSYPPDTQYF.

The V gene is TRBV6-6, the J gene TRBJ2-7, with TRBD1 matching over 9 bases. Losses at the gene ends were 9 bases for V and 3 bases for J; bases not matched to a gene: 6. This CDR3 is built from 13 residues. Germline V gene lookup returns CDR1 MNHNY and CDR2 SVGAGI (reference sequence). The DNA for the CDR3 is TGTGCCAGTAGGACAGGGGACTTCTACGAGCAGTACTTC. This gives the protein CASRTGDFYEQYF.